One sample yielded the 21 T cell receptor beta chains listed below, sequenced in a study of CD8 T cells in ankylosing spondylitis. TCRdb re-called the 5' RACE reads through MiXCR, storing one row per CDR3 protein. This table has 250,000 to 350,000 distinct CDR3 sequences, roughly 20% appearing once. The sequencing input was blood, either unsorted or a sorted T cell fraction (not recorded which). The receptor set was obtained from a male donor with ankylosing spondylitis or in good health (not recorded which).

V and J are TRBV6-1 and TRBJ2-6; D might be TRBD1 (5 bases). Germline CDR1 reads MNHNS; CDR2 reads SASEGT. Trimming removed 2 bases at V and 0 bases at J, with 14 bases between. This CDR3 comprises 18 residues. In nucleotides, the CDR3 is TGTGCCAGCAGTGAAAAAGGGGTAGTTTTCTCTGGGGCCAACGTCCTGACTTTC. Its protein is CASSEKGVVFSGANVLTF.

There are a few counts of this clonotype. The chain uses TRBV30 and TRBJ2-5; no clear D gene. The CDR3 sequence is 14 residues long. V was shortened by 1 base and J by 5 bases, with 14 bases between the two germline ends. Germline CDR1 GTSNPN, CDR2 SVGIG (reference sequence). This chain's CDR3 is CAWSALFIGETQYF. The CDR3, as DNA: TGTGCCTGGAGTGCTTTATTCATCGGGGAGACCCAGTACTTC. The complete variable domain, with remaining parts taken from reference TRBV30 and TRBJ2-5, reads SQTIHQWPATLVQPVGSPLSLECTVEGTSNPNLYWYRQAAGRGLQLLFYSVGIGQISSEVPQNLSASRPQDRQFILSSKKLLLSDSGFYLCAWSALFIGETQYFGPGTRLLVL.

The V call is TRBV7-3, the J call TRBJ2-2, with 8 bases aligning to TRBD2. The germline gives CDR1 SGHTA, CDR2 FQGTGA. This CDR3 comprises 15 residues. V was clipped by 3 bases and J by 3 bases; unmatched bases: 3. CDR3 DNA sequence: TGTGCCAGCAGCTTGGACGGGAGGGACACCGGGGAGCTGTTTTTT. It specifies CASSLDGRDTGELFF.

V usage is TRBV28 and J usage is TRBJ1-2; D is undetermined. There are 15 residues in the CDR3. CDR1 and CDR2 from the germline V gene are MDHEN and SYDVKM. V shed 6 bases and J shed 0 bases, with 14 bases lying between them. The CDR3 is CASSRYGLANYGYTF. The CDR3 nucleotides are TGTGCCAGCAGCCGGTACGGACTAGCTAACTATGGCTACACCTTC.

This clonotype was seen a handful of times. The CDR3 region is CSASWGGPTGELFF. The DNA of the CDR3 is TGCAGTGCTAGTTGGGGGGGACCCACCGGGGAGCTGTTTTTT. V and J are TRBV20-1 and TRBJ2-2; 7 bases map to TRBD2. The J segment lost 4 bases and the V segment lost 3 bases, leaving 5 bases of the junction unmatched. CDR1 is DFQATT and CDR2 is SNEGSKA in the germline V gene (reference sequence). CDR3 length: 14 amino acids.

The CDR3 coding sequence is TGTGCCATCAGGGCGGGGGGGCTTGGTAGTGAGCAGTTCTTC. This encodes CAIRAGGLGSEQFF. V is TRBV10-3 and J is TRBJ2-1, with 9 positions matching TRBD2. Germline CDR1 is ENHRY and CDR2 is SYGVKD. Trimming took 6 bases from V and 9 from J; bases not matched to a gene: 9. The CDR3 spans 14 residues.

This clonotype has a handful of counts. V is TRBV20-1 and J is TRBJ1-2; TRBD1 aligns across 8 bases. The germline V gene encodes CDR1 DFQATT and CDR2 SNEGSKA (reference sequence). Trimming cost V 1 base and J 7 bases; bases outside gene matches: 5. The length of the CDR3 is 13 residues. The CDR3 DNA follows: TGCAGTGCTAGAGTGAACAGGGGGACTGGCTACACCTTC. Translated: CSARVNRGTGYTF.

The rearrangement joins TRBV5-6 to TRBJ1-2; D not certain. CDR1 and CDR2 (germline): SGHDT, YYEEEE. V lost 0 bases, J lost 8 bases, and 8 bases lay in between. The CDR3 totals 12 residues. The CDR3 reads CASSLAMGGYTF. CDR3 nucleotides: TGTGCCAGCAGCTTGGCTATGGGAGGCTACACCTTC.

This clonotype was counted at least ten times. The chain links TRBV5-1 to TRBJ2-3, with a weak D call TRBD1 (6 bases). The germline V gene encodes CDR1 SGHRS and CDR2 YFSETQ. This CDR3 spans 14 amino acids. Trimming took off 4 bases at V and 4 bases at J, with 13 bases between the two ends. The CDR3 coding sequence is TGCGCCAGCAGCCAACAGGGACCCTCAGATACGCAGTATTTT. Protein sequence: CASSQQGPSDTQYF.

The CDR3 loop is CASGTFTSGLAGGADTQYF. The CDR3 nucleotides are TGTGCCAGCGGCACCTTTACCTCCGGGCTAGCGGGAGGTGCAGATACGCAGTATTTT. The V gene is TRBV28, the J gene TRBJ2-3, with 11 bases aligning to TRBD2. The V segment lost 8 bases and the J segment 4 bases; nucleotides outside the gene matches: 20. The germline V gene encodes CDR1 MDHEN and CDR2 SYDVKM. The CDR3 extends over 19 amino acids.

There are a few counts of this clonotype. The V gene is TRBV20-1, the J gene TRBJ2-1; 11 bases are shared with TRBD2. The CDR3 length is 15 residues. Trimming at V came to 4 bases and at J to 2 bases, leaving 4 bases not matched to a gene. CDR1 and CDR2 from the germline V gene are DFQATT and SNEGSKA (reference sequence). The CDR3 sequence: CSATRSGRAYNEQFF. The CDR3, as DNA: TGCAGTGCTACCCGTAGCGGGAGGGCCTACAATGAGCAGTTCTTC.

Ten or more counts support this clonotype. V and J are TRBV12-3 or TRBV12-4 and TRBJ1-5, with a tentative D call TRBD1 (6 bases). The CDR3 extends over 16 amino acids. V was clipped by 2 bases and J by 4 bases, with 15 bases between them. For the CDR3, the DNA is TGTGCCAGCAGTTTAATCTCAGGGGTAGCAAATCAGCCCCAGCATTTT. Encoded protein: CASSLISGVANQPQHF.

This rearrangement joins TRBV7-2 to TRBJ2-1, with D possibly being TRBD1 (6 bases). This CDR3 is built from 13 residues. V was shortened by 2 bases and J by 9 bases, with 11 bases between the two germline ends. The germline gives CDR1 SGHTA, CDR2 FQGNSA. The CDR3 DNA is TGTGCCAGCAGCTTATGGACAGAGACTGAGCAGTTCTTC. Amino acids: CASSLWTETEQFF. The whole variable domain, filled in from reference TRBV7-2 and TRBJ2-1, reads GAGVSQSPSNKVTEKGKDVELRCDPISGHTALYWYRQSLGQGLEFLIYFQGNSAPDKSGLPSDRFSAERTGGSVSTLTIQRTQQEDSAVYLCASSLWTETEQFFGPGTRLTVL.

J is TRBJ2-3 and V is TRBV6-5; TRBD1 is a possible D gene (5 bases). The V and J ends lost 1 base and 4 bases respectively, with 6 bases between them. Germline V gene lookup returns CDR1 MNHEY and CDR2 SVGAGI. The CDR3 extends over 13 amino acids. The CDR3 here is CASSYLGADTQYF. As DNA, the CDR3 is TGTGCCAGCAGTTACTTAGGGGCAGATACGCAGTATTTT.

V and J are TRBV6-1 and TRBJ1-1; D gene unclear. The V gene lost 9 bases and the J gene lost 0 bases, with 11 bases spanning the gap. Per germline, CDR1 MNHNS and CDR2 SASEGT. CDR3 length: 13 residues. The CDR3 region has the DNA TGTGCCAGATCCACCCCGATGAACACTGAAGCTTTCTTT. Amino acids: CARSTPMNTEAFF.

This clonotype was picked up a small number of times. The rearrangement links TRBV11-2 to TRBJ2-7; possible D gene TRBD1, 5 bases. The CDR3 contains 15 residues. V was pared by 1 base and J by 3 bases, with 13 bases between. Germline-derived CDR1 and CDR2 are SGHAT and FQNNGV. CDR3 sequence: CASSLGAGKGYEQYV. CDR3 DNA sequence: TGTGCCAGCAGCTTAGGGGCAGGGAAAGGCTACGAGCAGTACGTC.

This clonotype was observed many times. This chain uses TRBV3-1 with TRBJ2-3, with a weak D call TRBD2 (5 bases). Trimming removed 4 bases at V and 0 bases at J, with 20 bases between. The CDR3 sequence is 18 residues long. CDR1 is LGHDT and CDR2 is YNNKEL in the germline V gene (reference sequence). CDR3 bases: TGTGCCAGCAGCCGCGGCCCGAGCGGATCTCGTAGCACAGATACGCAGTATTTT. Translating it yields CASSRGPSGSRSTDTQYF.

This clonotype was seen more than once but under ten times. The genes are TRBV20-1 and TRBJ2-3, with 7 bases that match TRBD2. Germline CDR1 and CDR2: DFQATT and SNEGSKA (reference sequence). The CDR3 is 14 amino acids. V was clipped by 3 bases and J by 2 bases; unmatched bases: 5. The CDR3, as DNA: TGCAGTGCTAGGGTTCGGGGGGACACAGATACGCAGTATTTT. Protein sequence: CSARVRGDTDTQYF.

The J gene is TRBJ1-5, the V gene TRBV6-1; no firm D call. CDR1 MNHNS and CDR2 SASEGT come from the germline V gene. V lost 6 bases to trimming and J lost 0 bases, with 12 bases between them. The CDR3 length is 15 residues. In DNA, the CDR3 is TGTGCCAGCAGAAGCGGTCTCTATAGCAATCAGCCCCAGCATTTT. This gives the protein CASRSGLYSNQPQHF.

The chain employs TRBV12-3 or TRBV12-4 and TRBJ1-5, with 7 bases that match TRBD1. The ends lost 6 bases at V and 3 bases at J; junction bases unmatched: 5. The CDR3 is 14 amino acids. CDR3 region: CASRRDSYNQPQHF. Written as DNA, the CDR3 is TGTGCCAGCAGAAGGGACAGCTACAATCAGCCCCAGCATTTT.

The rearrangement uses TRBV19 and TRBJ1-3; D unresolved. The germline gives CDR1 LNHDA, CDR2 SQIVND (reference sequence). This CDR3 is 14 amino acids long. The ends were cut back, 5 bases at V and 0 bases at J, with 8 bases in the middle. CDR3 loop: CASSPRYSGNTIYF. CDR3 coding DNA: TGTGCCAGTAGTCCCAGATACTCTGGAAACACCATATATTTT.